This T cell receptor (beta chain) was documented in a study of CD8 T cells in Susac syndrome. In this sample, this clonotype turned up once. It was with random hexamers that roughly 0.45 to 1 ug RNA was reverse transcribed. TCRdb re-called the immunoSEQ multiplex PCR reads through MiXCR, storing one row per CDR3 protein. Counted here are under 200,000 distinct CDR3 sequences, 75% to 95% occurring once; the ten biggest clones make up approximately 0.086%. Sequencing was carried out using CD4+ T cells from PBMCs. The sequence was obtained from a human donor with Susac syndrome.

Here the CDR3 reads CASSNDSGEGQYF. The CDR3 nucleotides are TGTGCCAGCAGTAACGATAGTGGGGAGGGGCAGTACTTC. The chain joins TRBV28 to TRBJ2-7, with 7 bases aligning to TRBD2. J lost 9 bases, V lost 5 bases, and 10 bases had no gene match. The CDR3 length is 13 residues. CDR1 is MDHEN, CDR2 SYDVKM, per germline.